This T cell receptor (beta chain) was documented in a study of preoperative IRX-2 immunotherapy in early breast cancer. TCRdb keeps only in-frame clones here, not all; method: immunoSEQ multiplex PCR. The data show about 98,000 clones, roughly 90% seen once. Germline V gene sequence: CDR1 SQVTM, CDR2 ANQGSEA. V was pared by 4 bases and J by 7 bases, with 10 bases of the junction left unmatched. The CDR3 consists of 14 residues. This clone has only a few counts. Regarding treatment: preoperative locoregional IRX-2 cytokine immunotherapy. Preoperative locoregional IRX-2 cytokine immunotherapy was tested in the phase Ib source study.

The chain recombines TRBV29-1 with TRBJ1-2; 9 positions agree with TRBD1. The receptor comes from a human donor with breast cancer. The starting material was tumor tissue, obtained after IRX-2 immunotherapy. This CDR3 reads CSVVTGGILSGYTF. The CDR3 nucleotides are TGCAGCGTTGTAACAGGGGGCATTTTGAGTGGCTACACCTTC.